This T cell receptor (beta chain) was found in a study of Graves' ophthalmopathy and Graves' hyperthyroidism. RNA transcripts were the template, and TCR beta CDR3 regions were amplified from them. First-round RT-PCR employed HTBI primers, with a second-round multiplex PCR after it. Using its own MiXCR run on the multiplex PCR reads, TCRdb lists one record per CDR3 protein. The sample includes over a million distinct CDR3 sequences, 35% to 45% of them seen just once. The source material was peripheral blood or thyroid tissue (not recorded which). This sequence originates from an adult man with Graves' hyperthyroidism.

CDR3 in amino acids: CSARDFGTGGLNTEAFF. CDR3 nucleotides: TGCAGTGCTAGAGATTTCGGGACAGGGGGCTTGAACACTGAAGCTTTCTTT. The chain combines TRBV20-1 with TRBJ1-1; 12 bases map to TRBD1. Germline V gives CDR1 DFQATT, CDR2 SNEGSKA (reference sequence). CDR3 size: 17 residues. The trim removed 0 bases at V and 0 bases at J, leaving 5 bases unmatched.